This TCR beta chain was sequenced in a study of cytomegalovirus exposure and HLA in healthy donors. This clone was seen a handful of times. The CDR3 covers 15 residues. Germline CDR1 and CDR2: LNHNV and YYDKDF (reference sequence). Unmatched junction bases numbered 5, after V lost 0 bases and J lost 10 bases. PCR used 60 Vbeta primers and 13 Jbeta primers. Assay: immunoSEQ multiplex PCR; the TCRdb copy retains only in-frame clones and omits some. The repertoire holds 99,000 or so clones, 10% seen once, with approximately 6% in the top ten. The sequenced sample consisted of PBMCs. The chain recombines TRBV15 with TRBJ2-1; 11 bases fit TRBD2. The sequence came from a man in his forties in good health and CMV-seropositive. CDR3: CATSRDRLAGREQFF. CDR3 nucleotide sequence: TGTGCCACCAGCAGAGACCGACTAGCGGGACGAGAGCAGTTCTTC.